This T cell receptor beta chain emerged from a study of tumor-infiltrating lymphocytes in primary liver carcinoma. The authors made TCR beta cDNA from around 500 ng total RNA with a constant-region primer. Libraries for TCR beta were built through three nested multiplex PCR rounds, which together made up a slightly modified ARM-PCR procedure. TRBV1-TRBV30 forward primers and a C-beta reverse primer were used in the first two PCR rounds, which each ran for approximately 10 cycles. TCRdb re-derived calls from the multiplex PCR reads in MiXCR, one entry per CDR3 protein. Of 150,000 to 200,000 distinct CDR3 sequences in the sample, less than 65% were seen once. Notes on this clonotype: A much larger clone differs from this one at a single base, so this may be a read error.

RNA was extracted from whole blood without cell sorting, alongside germline DNA. It was before surgery that roughly 4.1 milliliters of peripheral blood were collected. The CDR3 contains 14 residues. Germline CDR1 and CDR2: LGHNA and YNFKEQ. This TCR derives from a woman aged 60-70 years with primary liver carcinoma and hepatitis B virus infection. Material: peripheral blood. This chain links TRBV4-2 with TRBJ2-1, with D hard to call. The CDR3 region is CASNQVGSYNEQFF. CDR3 nucleotide sequence: TGTGCCAGCAACCAAGTTGGCTCCTACAATGAGCAGTTCTTC.